This T cell receptor beta chain was captured in a study of T cells in Graves' hyperthyroidism and ophthalmopathy. Findings and caveats of the study: Ophthalmopathy and stable hyperthyroidism were told apart by a 13 V-J model.

Amplification targeted TCR beta CDR3 regions from RNA transcripts. Primed by the HTBI set, a first-round RT-PCR was run on the TCR CDR3. One entry per CDR3 protein results from TCRdb running MiXCR on the multiplex PCR reads. The sample gives 500,000 to 650,000 distinct CDR3 sequences, roughly 18% of which show up once; roughly 18% is in the top ten. This clonotype came up a few times. Its specificity is unknown. Just one base apart from a much larger clone, this may be a read error. Germline CDR1 is DFQATT and CDR2 is SNEGSKA (reference sequence). The CDR3 runs 12 residues. Sequences were obtained from blood. The V call is TRBV20-1, the J call TRBJ1-1; 7 positions match TRBD1. The clonotype comes from a woman under 30 with Graves' ophthalmopathy. The DNA for the CDR3 is TGCAGTGCACAGGGGATGAACGCTGAAGCTTTCTTT. Residues: CSAQGMNAEAFF.